This T cell receptor (beta chain) originates from a study of cytomegalovirus exposure and HLA in healthy donors. General observations from the study: Equally common other TCR beta chains were less clonally expanded than HLA-associated ones, a later analysis found.

There are many counts of this clone. The antigen is unknown. The ends were cut back, 4 bases at V and 7 bases at J, with 17 bases in the middle. The germline V gene has CDR1 SGHRS and CDR2 YFSETQ. The CDR3 consists of 15 residues. Researchers ran the PCR with 60 Vbeta and 13 Jbeta primers. TCRdb keeps only in-frame clones here, not all; method: immunoSEQ multiplex PCR. The sample includes about 140,000 clones, around three quarters of them seen just once. This TCR was sampled from a woman aged 40 to 50 in good health and CMV-seronegative. V and J are TRBV5-1 and TRBJ1-4, with TRBD1 as a possible D gene (5 bases). The specimen sequenced was PBMCs. For the CDR3, the DNA is TGCGCCAGCAGCCTAATCGGCAGGGTGGGTGAAAAACTGTTTTTT. It yields the protein CASSLIGRVGEKLFF.